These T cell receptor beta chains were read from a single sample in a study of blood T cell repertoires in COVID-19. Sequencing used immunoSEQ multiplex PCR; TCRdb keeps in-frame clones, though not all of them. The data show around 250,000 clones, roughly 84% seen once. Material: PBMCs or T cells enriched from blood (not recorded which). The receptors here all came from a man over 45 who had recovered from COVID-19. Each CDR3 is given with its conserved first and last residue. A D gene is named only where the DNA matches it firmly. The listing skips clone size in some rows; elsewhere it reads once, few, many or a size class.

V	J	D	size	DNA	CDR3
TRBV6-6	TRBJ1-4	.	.	TGTGCCAGCAGTCAAGGGGGAGCTAATGAAAAACTGTTTTTT	CASSQGGANEKLFF
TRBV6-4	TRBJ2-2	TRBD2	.	TGTGCCAGCAGTGAACGGGGTCTAGCGGGGTCGAACACCGGGGAGCTGTTTTTT	CASSERGLAGSNTGELFF
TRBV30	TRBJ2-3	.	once	TGTGCCGGAGCTCGGGATACGCAGTATTTT	CAGARDTQYF
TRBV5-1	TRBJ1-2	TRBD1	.	TGCGCCAGCAGCTGGGGCGCCACAGGGGGCGATGGCTACACCTTC	CASSWGATGGDGYTF
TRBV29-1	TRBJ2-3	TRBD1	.	TGCAGCGTTGGGAGCCCGACAGGGTCCCCAGATACGCAGTATTTT	CSVGSPTGSPDTQYF
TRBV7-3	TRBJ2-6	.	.	TGTGCCAGCAGCTTACAGGGTACCGGCTCTGGGGCCAACGTCCTGACTTTC	CASSLQGTGSGANVLTF
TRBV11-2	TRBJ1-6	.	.	TGTGCCAGCACCGCCAGCTATAATTCACCCCTCCACTTT	CASTASYNSPLHF
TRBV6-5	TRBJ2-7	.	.	TGTGCCAGCGGGGTACGCAGGGATCTACCCTACGAGCAGTACTTC	CASGVRRDLPYEQYF
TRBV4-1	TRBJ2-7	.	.	TGCGCCAGCAGCCAAGATGGGACCGGACAGTACTACGAGCAGTACTTC	CASSQDGTGQYYEQYF
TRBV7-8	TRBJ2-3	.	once	TGTGCCAGCAGCCCAGGGGAAACGCAGTATTTT	CASSPGETQYF
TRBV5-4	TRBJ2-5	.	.	TGTGCCAGCAGCTTGGTCGAGTCAGAGACCCAGTACTTC	CASSLVESETQYF
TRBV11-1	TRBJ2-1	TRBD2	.	TGTGCCAGCAGCCCCGAGCGGGGGGGCCATAATGAGCAGTTCTTC	CASSPERGGHNEQFF
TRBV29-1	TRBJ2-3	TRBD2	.	TGCAGCGTCCTCGGGACTAGCGTTTTAGATACGCAGTATTTT	CSVLGTSVLDTQYF
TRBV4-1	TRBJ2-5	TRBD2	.	TGCGCCAGCAGCCAAGTATCAGTTAGCGGGAGGGCTGAGACCCAGTACTTC	CASSQVSVSGRAETQYF
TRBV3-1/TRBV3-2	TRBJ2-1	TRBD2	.	TGTGCCAGCAGCCAAGAAGTCCTAGCGGGGGGTGGGAACAATGAGCAGTTCTTC	CASSQEVLAGGGNNEQFF
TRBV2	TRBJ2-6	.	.	TGTGCCAGGACTAAGCGCGGGCCCCCCTCTGGGGCCAACGTCCTGACTTTC	CARTKRGPPSGANVLTF
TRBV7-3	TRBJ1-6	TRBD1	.	TGTGCCAGCAGACAGTCCGGGACAGGGGCTTCACCCCTCCACTTT	CASRQSGTGASPLHF
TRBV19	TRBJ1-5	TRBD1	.	TGTGCCAGTAGTGGGGACAGTAGCAATCAGCCCCAGCATTTT	CASSGDSSNQPQHF